Here is one T cell receptor beta chain with its context. Antigen unknown. These data originate in a study of T cell responses to AZD1222 COVID-19 vaccine. Study overall: Second doses were pooled across both intervals (about 4 or about 12 weeks).

J was trimmed by 1 base and V by 0 bases; bases with no gene match: 4. There are 17 residues in the CDR3. CDR1 and CDR2 (germline): LGHNA, YSLEER. General study findings and limits: Within unmutated variant regions lay the reported targets of nearly half of spike-specific TCRs. Clonal diversity may have been underestimated, and the donors were mostly white British, with more females than males.

Generated by immunoSEQ multiplex PCR, the TCRdb table keeps only in-frame clones and is missing some. The table records roughly 100,000 clones, 90% of them present only once. The receptor comes from an adult in good health. Sequenced material: peripheral blood, taken on day 0 of AZD1222 vaccination. The genes are TRBV4-3 and TRBJ2-2, with 8 bases lining up with TRBD1. CDR3 amino acids: CASSQDAGGLNTGELFF. The CDR3 nucleotides are TGCGCCAGCAGCCAAGATGCAGGGGGCCTGAACACCGGGGAGCTGTTTTTT.